The 25 T cell receptor beta chains below come from one sample, sequenced in a study of T cell responses to AZD1222 COVID-19 vaccine. This table comes from immunoSEQ multiplex PCR, and its TCRdb copy is limited to in-frame clones, with some not included. The sample consists of around 150,000 clones, over 85% of them appearing once. This specimen was peripheral blood, taken 28 days after the second AZD1222 dose. All receptors derive from an adult who received the AZD1222 COVID-19 vaccine.

This chain uses TRBV28 with TRBJ1-1; D remains unclear. Germline CDR1 is MDHEN and CDR2 is SYDVKM. This CDR3 is built from 13 residues. Deletions cut 6 bases from V and 0 bases from J, with 8 bases between. CDR3 protein: CASSSQMNTEAFF. CDR3 DNA: TGTGCCAGCAGCAGCCAGATGAACACTGAAGCTTTCTTT.

The chain employs TRBV28 and TRBJ1-5; D is unclear. The ends were cut back, 4 bases at V and 3 bases at J, with 10 bases in the middle. The CDR3 extends over 14 amino acids. Germline lookup yields CDR1 MDHEN and CDR2 SYDVKM. The CDR3 spells CASSSRAPNQPQHF. Here the CDR3 DNA reads TGTGCCAGCAGTTCGAGGGCCCCCAATCAGCCCCAGCATTTT.

V and J are TRBV5-5 and TRBJ2-3, with a weak D call TRBD2 (5 bases). The V end was cut by 2 bases, the J end by 4 bases, with 11 bases between. The CDR3 covers 14 residues. CDR1 and CDR2 (germline): SGHKS, YYEKEE (reference sequence). CDR3 sequence (DNA): TGTGCCAGCAGCTTAGATTTGGGAGCAGATACGCAGTATTTT. Its protein is CASSLDLGADTQYF.

The chain joins TRBV11-3 to TRBJ2-1; D not certain. The CDR3 consists of 18 residues. Trimming stripped 0 bases from V and 0 bases from J, with 15 bases between. Germline V gene sequence: CDR1 SGHNT, CDR2 YENEEA. The CDR3 DNA follows: TGTGCCAGCAGCTTAGATCACGGCGGTTCGAGCTCCTACAATGAGCAGTTCTTC. It specifies CASSLDHGGSSSYNEQFF.

The CDR3 sequence is CASSFGEWTEAFF. The CDR3, as DNA: TGTGCCAGCAGCTTTGGGGAATGGACTGAAGCTTTCTTT. V usage is TRBV7-8 and J usage is TRBJ1-1; D ambiguous. This CDR3 has 13 residues. CDR1 and CDR2 (germline): SGHVS, FQNEAQ. Trimming removed 3 bases from V and 5 bases from J, with 10 bases in between.

The rearrangement joins TRBV7-2 to TRBJ1-1; D is ambiguous. Germline CDR1 SGHTA, CDR2 FQGNSA. This CDR3 has 16 residues. The V end lost 1 base, the J end lost 1 base, and 13 bases lay between the germline ends. CDR3 loop: CASSLGEVASNTEAFF. The CDR3 DNA follows: TGTGCCAGCAGCTTAGGGGAGGTTGCGTCGAACACTGAAGCTTTCTTT.

The chain joins TRBV7-9 to TRBJ1-4; D remains unclear. Trimming pared 5 bases from V and 0 bases from J, leaving 7 bases between. The CDR3 sequence is 14 residues long. The germline gives CDR1 SEHNR, CDR2 FQNEAQ (reference sequence). This CDR3 is CASSLGTTNEKLFF. CDR3 coding DNA: TGTGCCAGCAGCCTAGGCACAACTAATGAAAAACTGTTTTTT.

The chain uses TRBV9 and TRBJ1-6, with D uncertain. Germline V gives CDR1 SGDLS, CDR2 YYNGEE. There are 14 residues in the CDR3. V was cut by 0 bases and J by 8 bases, with 9 bases left in between. CDR3 sequence reads: CASSVAAGDSPLHF. The CDR3 DNA reads TGTGCCAGCAGCGTAGCGGCTGGGGATTCACCCCTCCACTTT.

V is TRBV19 and J is TRBJ2-7; maybe TRBD2 (6 bases). The CDR3 has 14 residues. V lost 3 bases and J lost 6, with 15 bases in between. CDR1 and CDR2 from the germline V gene are LNHDA and SQIVND (reference sequence). Here the CDR3 DNA reads TGTGCCAGTAGTATGGGGGGATTACGAACCGAGCAGTACTTC. It specifies CASSMGGLRTEQYF.

V gene TRBV18 combines with J gene TRBJ1-1, with D unclear. The CDR3 runs 16 residues. Germline CDR1 and CDR2: KGHSH and LQKENI. V was clipped by 2 bases and J by 4 bases, with 17 bases between them. The CDR3 nucleotides read TGTGCCAGCTCACCAAGCATCGGGGTAGTCGTCACTGAAGCTTTCTTT. Protein: CASSPSIGVVVTEAFF.

The chain has TRBV27 and TRBJ1-6; D gene ambiguous. V lost 5 bases and J 10 bases, leaving 21 bases between the germline ends. CDR3 length equals 16 residues. Per the germline V gene, CDR1 is MNHEY and CDR2 is SMNVEV (reference sequence). CDR3 sequence reads: CASSITSGEVGSPLHF. CDR3 nucleotide sequence: TGTGCCAGCAGTATAACGTCCGGGGAGGTAGGCTCACCCCTCCACTTT.

This sequence joins TRBV5-1 and TRBJ2-1; TRBD2 matches at 8 bases. Germline CDR1 SGHRS, CDR2 YFSETQ. The V segment lost 0 bases and the J segment 5 bases; nucleotides outside the gene matches: 4. CDR3 length: 15 amino acids. The CDR3 DNA is TGCGCCAGCAGCTTGGTTAGCGGGGCTAACAATGAGCAGTTCTTC. It translates to CASSLVSGANNEQFF. The full variable domain, rest sourced from reference TRBV5-1 and TRBJ2-1, is KAGVTQTPRYLIKTRGQQVTLSCSPISGHRSVSWYQQTPGQGLQFLFEYFSETQRNKGNFPGRFSGRQFSNSRSEMNVSTLELGDSALYLCASSLVSGANNEQFFGPGTRLTVL.

The J gene is TRBJ1-5, the V gene TRBV19; D is unresolved. Trimming pared 5 bases from V and 4 bases from J, leaving 9 bases between. The CDR3 sequence is 13 residues long. Germline lookup yields CDR1 LNHDA and CDR2 SQIVND (reference sequence). CDR3 region: CASSWGRNQPQHF. CDR3 nucleotide sequence: TGTGCCAGTAGTTGGGGTAGGAATCAGCCCCAGCATTTT.

The chain is built from TRBV4-3 and TRBJ1-1; TRBD1 matches 11 bases. Per germline, CDR1 LGHNA and CDR2 YSLEER. The ends lost 4 bases at V and 7 bases at J; junction bases unmatched: 8. The CDR3 is 15 residues long. The CDR3, as DNA: TGCGCCAGCAGCCTTGGGACAGGGGGGTCGGGTGAAGCTTTCTTT. It translates to CASSLGTGGSGEAFF.

The DNA of the CDR3 is TGTGCCAGCAGTCCGGCAGGTCTGTATCATGAGCAGTTCTTC. Residues: CASSPAGLYHEQFF. The chain couples TRBV27 to TRBJ2-1, with D uncertain. V lost 5 bases, J lost 8 bases, and 16 bases lay in between. The V gene's germline CDR1 is MNHEY and CDR2 SMNVEV (reference sequence). The CDR3 is made up of 14 amino acids.

V gene TRBV5-5 combines with J gene TRBJ1-4; D is unresolved. Germline CDR1 and CDR2: SGHKS and YYEKEE (reference sequence). V was trimmed by 5 bases and J by 5 bases, leaving 13 bases between them. This CDR3 contains 14 residues. CDR3 in amino acids: CASRKNGRNEKLFF. The CDR3, as DNA: TGTGCCAGCAGGAAAAACGGGAGGAATGAAAAACTGTTTTTT. Variable domain in full (rest from reference TRBV5-5 and TRBJ1-4): DAGVTQSPTHLIKTRGQQVTLRCSPISGHKSVSWYQQVLGQGPQFIFQYYEKEERGRGNFPDRFSARQFPNYSSELNVNALLLGDSALYLCASRKNGRNEKLFFGSGTQLSVL.

The chain is built from TRBV5-8 and TRBJ2-7; unclear D gene. Deletions cut 6 bases from V and 3 bases from J, with 13 bases between. Per germline, CDR1 SGHTS and CDR2 YDEGEE. This CDR3 has 13 amino acids. CDR3 in amino acids: CASTPSQYYEQYF. The CDR3 DNA reads as TGTGCCAGCACCCCGTCCCAATACTACGAGCAGTACTTC.

The chain recombines TRBV6-6 with TRBJ2-7; 9 bases line up with TRBD1. Germline V lookup: CDR1 MNHNY, CDR2 SVGAGI (reference sequence). The V and J ends lost 0 bases and 7 bases, in that order; junction bases with no gene match: 7. This CDR3 contains 15 residues. CDR3 coding DNA: TGTGCCAGCAGTTACTCAGGGACAGGGAGGGTGGAGCAGTACTTC. It translates to CASSYSGTGRVEQYF.

This chain connects TRBV20-1 to TRBJ1-2; D is ambiguous. Germline V gene lookup returns CDR1 DFQATT and CDR2 SNEGSKA (reference sequence). The CDR3 sequence is 11 residues long. This CDR3 reads CSCRRGNGYTF. Here the CDR3 DNA reads TGCAGCTGCAGGAGAGGGAATGGCTACACCTTC.

The gene calls are TRBV7-9 and TRBJ2-3; 7 positions match TRBD1. Trimming took 5 bases from V and 2 from J; bases not matched to a gene: 10. The CDR3 runs to 16 residues. Germline CDR1 reads SEHNR; CDR2 reads FQNEAQ (reference sequence). The CDR3 here is CASSPDRRDLTDTQYF. CDR3 nucleotide sequence: TGTGCCAGCAGCCCGGACAGGCGAGATCTCACAGATACGCAGTATTTT.

The V and J genes are TRBV7-2 and TRBJ1-5; D is undetermined. V dropped 3 bases and J dropped 7 bases, with 19 bases sitting between them. The CDR3 has 16 amino acids. In germline, CDR1 is SGHTA, CDR2 FQGNSA. CDR3 DNA sequence: TGTGCCAGCAGCTTGTACGCAGACGTTTTAAACCAGCCCCAGCATTTT. Its translation is CASSLYADVLNQPQHF.

The chain uses TRBV5-1 and TRBJ2-2; D possibly corresponds to TRBD1 (6 bases). The CDR3 sequence is 15 residues long. Germline V gene lookup returns CDR1 SGHRS and CDR2 YFSETQ. The V and J ends lost 4 bases and 2 bases respectively, with 12 bases between them. Here the CDR3 DNA reads TGCGCCAGCAGCCCAGGGGATACTAACACCGGGGAGCTGTTTTTT. Translated, it gives CASSPGDTNTGELFF.

This chain joins TRBV10-3 and TRBJ2-2; possible D gene TRBD2, 5 bases. V was pared by 6 bases and J by 5 bases, with 13 bases between. The CDR3 totals 14 residues. Per germline, CDR1 ENHRY and CDR2 SYGVKD. The CDR3 bases are TGTGCCATCAGACGGGGTCCGGGAACCGGGGAGCTGTTTTTT. Protein sequence: CAIRRGPGTGELFF.

Details on this clone: This sample also contains other DNA sequences that code for the same CDR3. The rearrangement links TRBV2 to TRBJ2-2; no clear D. V dropped 2 bases and J dropped 3 bases, with 4 bases sitting between them. This CDR3 has 13 residues. Germline V gene data show CDR1 as SNHLY and CDR2 as FYNNEI. The DNA of the CDR3 is TGTGCCAGCAGTGAACGCGACACCGGGGAGCTGTTTTTT. It is translated as CASSERDTGELFF.

V and J are TRBV3-1 (or the pseudogene TRBV3-2) and TRBJ2-7; D is undetermined. Germline lookup yields CDR1 LGHDT and CDR2 YNNKEL (reference sequence). V was pared by 3 bases and J by 1 base, with 7 bases between. The CDR3 has 13 amino acids. This CDR3 reads CASSQQTSYEQYF. CDR3 sequence (DNA): TGTGCCAGCAGCCAGCAAACATCCTACGAGCAGTACTTC.